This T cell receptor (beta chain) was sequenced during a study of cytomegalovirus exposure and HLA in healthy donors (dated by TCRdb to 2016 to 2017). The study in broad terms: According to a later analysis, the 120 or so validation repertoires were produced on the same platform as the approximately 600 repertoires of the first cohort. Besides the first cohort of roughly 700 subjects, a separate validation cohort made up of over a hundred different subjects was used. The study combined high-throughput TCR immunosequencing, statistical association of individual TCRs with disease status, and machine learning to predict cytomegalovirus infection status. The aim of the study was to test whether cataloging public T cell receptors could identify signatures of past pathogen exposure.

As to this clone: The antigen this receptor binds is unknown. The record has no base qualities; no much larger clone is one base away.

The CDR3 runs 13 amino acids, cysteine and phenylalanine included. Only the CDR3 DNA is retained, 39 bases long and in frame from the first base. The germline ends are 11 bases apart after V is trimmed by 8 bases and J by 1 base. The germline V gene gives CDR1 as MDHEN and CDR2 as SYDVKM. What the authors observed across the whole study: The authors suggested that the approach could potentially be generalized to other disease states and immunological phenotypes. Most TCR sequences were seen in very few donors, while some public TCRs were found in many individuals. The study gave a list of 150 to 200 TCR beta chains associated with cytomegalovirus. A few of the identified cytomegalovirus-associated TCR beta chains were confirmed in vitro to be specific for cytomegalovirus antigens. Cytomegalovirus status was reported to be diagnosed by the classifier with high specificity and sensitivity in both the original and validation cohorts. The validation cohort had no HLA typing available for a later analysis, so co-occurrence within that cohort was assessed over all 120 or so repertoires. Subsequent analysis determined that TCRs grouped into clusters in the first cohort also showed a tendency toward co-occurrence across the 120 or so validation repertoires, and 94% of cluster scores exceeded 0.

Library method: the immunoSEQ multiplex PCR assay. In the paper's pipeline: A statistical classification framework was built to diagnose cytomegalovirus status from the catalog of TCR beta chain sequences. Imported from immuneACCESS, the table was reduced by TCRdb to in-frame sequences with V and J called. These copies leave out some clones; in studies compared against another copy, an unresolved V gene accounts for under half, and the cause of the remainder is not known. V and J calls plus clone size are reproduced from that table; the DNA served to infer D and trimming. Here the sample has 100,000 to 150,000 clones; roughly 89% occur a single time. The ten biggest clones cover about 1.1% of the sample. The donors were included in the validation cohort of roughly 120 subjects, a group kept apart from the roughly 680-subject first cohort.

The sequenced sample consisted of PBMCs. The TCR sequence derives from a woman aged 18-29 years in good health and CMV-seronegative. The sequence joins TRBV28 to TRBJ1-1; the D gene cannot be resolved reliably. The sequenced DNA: TGTGCCAGCTCTTTGGCCCGGAACACTGAAGCTTTCTTT. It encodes CASSLARNTEAFF.